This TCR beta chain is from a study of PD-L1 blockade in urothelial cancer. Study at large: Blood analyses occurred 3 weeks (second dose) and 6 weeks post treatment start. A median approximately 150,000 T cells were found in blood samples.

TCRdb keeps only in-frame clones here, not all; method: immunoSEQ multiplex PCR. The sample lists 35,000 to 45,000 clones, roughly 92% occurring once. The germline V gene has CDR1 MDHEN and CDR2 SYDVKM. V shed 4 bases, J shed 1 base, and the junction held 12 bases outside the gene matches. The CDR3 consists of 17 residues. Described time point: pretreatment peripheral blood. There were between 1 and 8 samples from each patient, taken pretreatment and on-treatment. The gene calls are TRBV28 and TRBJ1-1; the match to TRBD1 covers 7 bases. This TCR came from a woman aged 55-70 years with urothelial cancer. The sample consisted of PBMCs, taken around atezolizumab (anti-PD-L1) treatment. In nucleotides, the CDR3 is TGTGCCAGCAGTTCCCTAGACAGGGCCTATTCGAACACTGAAGCTTTCTTT. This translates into CASSSLDRAYSNTEAFF.